This section outlines one TCR beta chain sequence together with its context. In the authors' methods: Amplification of reference gene primers was used by the study to estimate nucleated cell counts. TCRdb's table, derived via immunoSEQ multiplex PCR, lists solely in-frame clones and lacks some. That table is the source of V, J and clone size, and D and trimming were worked out from the DNA. The sample gives over 120,000 clones, roughly 89% of which show up once; 8.6% is in the top ten. These data are taken from a study of blood T cell repertoires in COVID-19. The overall study: PBMCs, B-cell-depleted T cells, or T cells were the source of the cDNA or gDNA that made up the material.

Germline CDR1 is MDHEN and CDR2 is SYDVKM. The CDR3 covers 14 residues. V was cut by 3 bases and J by 2 bases, with 10 bases left in between. This receptor was obtained from a woman between 50 and 59 years old with active or convalescent COVID-19. The specimen was peripheral blood. This rearrangement joins TRBV28 to TRBJ1-2; D is uncertain. CDR3 DNA: TGTGCCAGCAGTTTCGGGGAGCGCAACTATGGCTACACCTTC. It translates to CASSFGERNYGYTF.